The 30 T cell receptor beta chains reported below all come from one sample, sequenced in a study of blood T cell repertoires in COVID-19. Assay: immunoSEQ multiplex PCR; the TCRdb copy retains only in-frame clones and omits some. The table lists a few hundred thousand clones, 88% of them singletons, with about 5% in the top ten. Sequencing was done on a sample of PBMCs or T cells enriched from blood (not recorded which). The receptors here all came from a young man who had recovered from COVID-19.

CDR3 loop: CASSQDREGALRGYTF. CDR3 DNA sequence: TGTGCCAGCAGCCAAGATCGTGAGGGGGCGCTCCGAGGCTACACCTTC. The J gene is TRBJ1-2, the V gene TRBV14; TRBD1 aligns across 7 bases. V shed 0 bases and J 8 bases; nucleotides not matched to a gene: 12. CDR1 SGHDN and CDR2 FVKESK come from the germline V gene. This CDR3 has 16 residues. Based on the CDR3 plus reference TRBV14 and TRBJ1-2, the full variable domain is EAGVTQFPSHSVIEKGQTVTLRCDPISGHDNLYWYRRVMGKEIKFLLHFVKESKQDESGMPNNRFLAERTGGTYSTLKVQPAELEDSGVYFCASSQDREGALRGYTFGSGTRLTVV.

This clone was recorded many times. The CDR3 loop reads CASSPRGAGLDTGELFF. CDR3 bases: TGCGCCAGCAGCCCCCGGGGAGCGGGGCTGGACACCGGGGAGCTGTTTTTT. This chain connects TRBV5-1 to TRBJ2-2, with 7 positions matching TRBD2. The germline V gene encodes CDR1 SGHRS and CDR2 YFSETQ. The J segment lost 3 bases and the V segment lost 4 bases, leaving 12 bases of the junction unmatched. This CDR3 region has 17 residues.

The CDR3 sequence is CASSEADLSGNTIYF. In nucleotides, the CDR3 is TGTGCCAGCAGTGAGGCAGATCTCTCTGGAAACACCATATATTTT. V and J are TRBV2 and TRBJ1-3; D gene ambiguous. Germline loops: CDR1 SNHLY, CDR2 FYNNEI. Between the trimmed V and J ends, which lost 3 bases and 0 bases, there was a span of 9 bases. The CDR3 is 15 amino acids.

This clone was counted once. V gene TRBV2 combines with J gene TRBJ1-5, with a possible D match to TRBD1 (5 bases). Deletions cut 6 bases from V and 4 bases from J, with 19 bases between. The CDR3 covers 16 residues. Germline V gene sequence: CDR1 SNHLY, CDR2 FYNNEI. Here the CDR3 reads CASRPLLTAPNQPQHF. CDR3 in DNA: TGTGCCAGCAGGCCCCTCCTGACAGCTCCGAATCAGCCCCAGCATTTT.

The V call is TRBV21-1, the J call TRBJ2-3; the DNA was not used to check the table's D call, TRBD1. TRBV21-1 is a documented pseudogene. The CDR3 length is 16 residues. This chain's CDR3 is CASSKSPGRPGDTQYF. For the CDR3, the DNA is TGTGCCAGCAGCAAATCCCCAGGGCGACCCGGAGATACGCAGTATTTT.

The rearrangement uses TRBV9 and TRBJ1-2; D remains ambiguous. The germline V and J ends were trimmed by 4 bases and 1 base, with 14 bases remaining between them. Germline-derived CDR1 and CDR2 are SGDLS and YYNGEE. The CDR3 totals 15 residues. The CDR3 here is CASSPGGSLNYGYTF. CDR3 DNA: TGTGCCAGCAGCCCGGGAGGCTCCCTTAACTATGGCTACACCTTC.

This clone was counted once. The chain uses TRBV19 and TRBJ1-5, with 8 bases that match TRBD1. The CDR3 has 14 amino acids. Germline CDR1 reads LNHDA; CDR2 reads SQIVND (reference sequence). The J segment lost 7 bases and the V segment lost 3 bases, leaving 5 bases of the junction unmatched. The CDR3 region has the DNA TGTGCCAGTAGTATCAGACAGGGGTCCCAGCCCCAGCATTTT. Translated: CASSIRQGSQPQHF.

This clone was seen only a few times. This chain uses TRBV11-3 with TRBJ2-1, with TRBD2 matching 9 bases. This CDR3 is 17 amino acids long. The J segment lost 1 base and the V segment lost 3 bases, leaving 7 bases of the junction unmatched. Germline V lookup: CDR1 SGHNT, CDR2 YENEEA. CDR3: CASSLKVSGGSYNEQFF. DNA of the CDR3: TGTGCCAGCAGCTTGAAGGTCAGCGGGGGGTCCTACAATGAGCAGTTCTTC.

The genes are TRBV4-1 and TRBJ1-2; maybe TRBD1 (6 bases). Deletions cut 1 base from V and 2 bases from J, with 8 bases between. The CDR3 is made up of 14 amino acids. The V gene's germline CDR1 is MGHRA and CDR2 YSYEKL. DNA of the CDR3: TGCGCCAGCAGCCAAGCAACAGGGAACTATGGCTACACCTTC. The encoded protein is CASSQATGNYGYTF.

The chain couples TRBV5-4 to TRBJ2-3; 8 nucleotides match TRBD2. The CDR3 spans 16 residues. The junction had 5 bases not matched to a gene; V was cut back by 0 bases and J by 2 bases. The germline V gene encodes CDR1 SGHNT and CDR2 YYREEE (reference sequence). The CDR3 DNA follows: TGTGCCAGCAGCTTGGCCGGGGGGGGGACCACAGATACGCAGTATTTT. Its translation: CASSLAGGGTTDTQYF.

J is TRBJ1-6 and V is TRBV7-9; TRBD1 aligns across 7 bases. The length of the CDR3 is 14 residues. Trimming removed 1 base from V and 11 bases from J; junction bases left unmatched: 5. Germline values: CDR1 SEHNR, CDR2 FQNEAQ (reference sequence). DNA for the CDR3: TGTGCCAGCAGCTTAGTGAGCACAGGGGCACCCCTCCACTTT. This translates into CASSLVSTGAPLHF.

This clone was picked up one time. This chain links TRBV7-8 with TRBJ2-3, with 7 positions matching TRBD2. The V and J ends lost 3 bases and 4 bases, in that order; junction bases with no gene match: 19. This CDR3 has 19 amino acids. The germline V gene encodes CDR1 SGHVS and CDR2 FQNEAQ. CDR3 loop: CASSFPTLAAFLGPDTQYF. The CDR3 DNA sequence: TGTGCCAGCAGCTTCCCTACTCTAGCGGCCTTCCTAGGGCCAGATACGCAGTATTTT.

This clone was detected once. The genes are TRBV29-1 and TRBJ2-1, with D perhaps matching TRBD1 (6 bases). V was shortened by 4 bases and J by 13 bases, with 20 bases between the two germline ends. Germline CDR1 and CDR2: SQVTM and ANQGSEA. CDR3 size: 13 residues. The CDR3 sequence is CSVVAQGTGFQFF. The DNA of the CDR3 is TGCAGCGTTGTTGCGCAGGGTACAGGGTTTCAGTTCTTC.

The rearrangement uses TRBV28 and TRBJ2-1; weak D call: TRBD2 (6 bases). This CDR3 has 16 amino acids. Per germline, CDR1 MDHEN and CDR2 SYDVKM. The V gene lost 3 bases and the J gene lost 3 bases, with 15 bases spanning the gap. CDR3 region: CASSFRTWRGYNEQFF. Written as DNA, the CDR3 is TGTGCCAGCAGTTTCCGAACTTGGCGGGGCTACAATGAGCAGTTCTTC.

This chain connects TRBV19 to TRBJ1-1; D gene uncertain. The V and J ends lost 5 bases and 4 bases respectively, with 17 bases between them. CDR3 length equals 15 residues. Germline values: CDR1 LNHDA, CDR2 SQIVND (reference sequence). CDR3: CASSVLWSGSTEAFF. As DNA, the CDR3 is TGTGCCAGTAGTGTCCTATGGTCGGGGAGCACTGAAGCTTTCTTT.

V is TRBV5-1 and J is TRBJ1-2; D uncertain. Germline lookup yields CDR1 SGHRS and CDR2 YFSETQ. This CDR3 spans 14 amino acids. V was trimmed by 4 bases and J by 0 bases, leaving 10 bases between them. The CDR3 DNA is TGCGCCAGCAGCCGACAACAACCTAACTATGGCTACACCTTC. Its protein is CASSRQQPNYGYTF. The variable domain in full, completed from reference TRBV5-1 and TRBJ1-2, reads KAGVTQTPRYLIKTRGQQVTLSCSPISGHRSVSWYQQTPGQGLQFLFEYFSETQRNKGNFPGRFSGRQFSNSRSEMNVSTLELGDSALYLCASSRQQPNYGYTFGSGTRLTVV.

The CDR3 protein is CASSYSGGALHF. In DNA form, the CDR3 reads TGTGCCAGCAGTTACTCTGGCGGGGCCCTCCACTTT. The chain joins TRBV6-5 to TRBJ1-6; D unresolved. Trimming took off 0 bases at V and 14 bases at J, with 8 bases between the two ends. Germline V lookup: CDR1 MNHEY, CDR2 SVGAGI. This CDR3 region has 12 residues.

The V and J genes are TRBV10-3 and TRBJ2-5; tentatively, D is TRBD2 (6 bases). Trimming left V 4 bases short and J 1 base short, with 13 bases between. Germline CDR1 and CDR2: ENHRY and SYGVKD. The CDR3 is made up of 15 amino acids. DNA of the CDR3: TGTGCCATCAGTGTAGAGGGCGGGGCCCAAGAGACCCAGTACTTC. The encoded protein is CAISVEGGAQETQYF.

The chain combines TRBV5-4 with TRBJ2-3; 9 nucleotides align to TRBD2. V dropped 3 bases and J dropped 4; count of bases not matched to a gene: 3. Germline V lookup: CDR1 SGHNT, CDR2 YYREEE (reference sequence). The CDR3 has 14 residues. In DNA, the CDR3 is TGTGCCAGCAGCTCGGGACTAGCTTCAGATACGCAGTATTTT. Its translation: CASSSGLASDTQYF.

This rearrangement joins TRBV6-5 to TRBJ1-2; no definite D call. This CDR3 is built from 12 residues. The V gene's germline CDR1 is MNHEY and CDR2 SVGAGI. V was shortened by 6 bases and J by 10 bases, with 15 bases between the two germline ends. CDR3 in DNA: TGTGCCAGCAGCGAGCGGACGGCGGTCTACACCTTC. It encodes CASSERTAVYTF.

The rearrangement links TRBV5-1 to TRBJ1-4, with D perhaps TRBD1 (5 bases). The germline CDR1 and CDR2 sequences are SGHRS and YFSETQ. V gave up 3 bases and J gave up 10 bases, with 16 bases separating them. CDR3 size: 14 residues. This CDR3 is CASSSREGASKLFF. In DNA, the CDR3 is TGCGCCAGCAGCTCCAGGGAAGGAGCGTCAAAACTGTTTTTT. Full variable domain (missing parts from reference TRBV5-1 and TRBJ1-4): KAGVTQTPRYLIKTRGQQVTLSCSPISGHRSVSWYQQTPGQGLQFLFEYFSETQRNKGNFPGRFSGRQFSNSRSEMNVSTLELGDSALYLCASSSREGASKLFFGSGTQLSVL.

The chain links TRBV7-7 to TRBJ2-5; no clear D. The germline V gene encodes CDR1 SSHAT and CDR2 FNYEAQ (reference sequence). The CDR3 is 14 amino acids. V was shortened by 4 bases and J by 4 bases, with 13 bases between the two germline ends. CDR3 DNA sequence: TGTGCCAGCAGCTCCCTAGTGGGTGGAGAGACCCAGTACTTC. Its protein product is CASSSLVGGETQYF.

This rearrangement joins TRBV2 to TRBJ1-6; a possible D gene is TRBD1 (6 bases). The germline V and J ends were trimmed by 4 bases and 0 bases, with 16 bases remaining between them. Germline CDR1 reads SNHLY; CDR2 reads FYNNEI. This CDR3 contains 18 residues. The CDR3, as DNA: TGTGCCAGCAGTGTGTCCGGGACACAGAGCTCCTATAATTCACCCCTCCACTTT. This translates into CASSVSGTQSSYNSPLHF.

The chain links TRBV28 to TRBJ1-5, with D perhaps matching TRBD1 (6 bases). Per germline, CDR1 MDHEN and CDR2 SYDVKM. This CDR3 is 15 amino acids long. The V gene lost 3 bases and the J gene lost 4 bases, with 13 bases spanning the gap. DNA for the CDR3: TGTGCCAGCAGTTTGGGGGCAGGGGAAAATCAGCCCCAGCATTTT. Its translation: CASSLGAGENQPQHF.

The chain employs TRBV5-6 and TRBJ1-6; the D is unclear. V was trimmed by 0 bases and J by 12 bases, leaving 10 bases between them. The length of the CDR3 is 13 residues. Germline lookup yields CDR1 SGHDT and CDR2 YYEEEE. CDR3 loop: CASSLEPGGPLHF. CDR3 bases: TGTGCCAGCAGCTTGGAGCCAGGAGGACCCCTCCACTTT.

The gene calls are TRBV4-2 and TRBJ1-6; D is undetermined. Germline V gene sequence: CDR1 LGHNA, CDR2 YNFKEQ. Trimming pared 0 bases from V and 8 bases from J, leaving 11 bases between. This CDR3 has 15 residues. The CDR3 region has the DNA TGTGCCAGCAGCCAAGAGTCAATGGAGGATTCACCCCTCCACTTT. Translated, it gives CASSQESMEDSPLHF.

The chain links TRBV19 to TRBJ2-7; 8 bases agree with TRBD1. The germline V gene encodes CDR1 LNHDA and CDR2 SQIVND (reference sequence). This CDR3 is 15 amino acids long. The V gene end was trimmed by 1 base and the J gene end by 3 bases; junction bases not matched to a gene: 5. The CDR3 coding sequence is TGTGCCAGTAGTATAGTGGGACAGGCAAACTACGAGCAGTACTTC. This encodes CASSIVGQANYEQYF. The variable domain in full, completed from reference TRBV19 and TRBJ2-7, reads DGGITQSPKYLFRKEGQNVTLSCEQNLNHDAMYWYRQDPGQGLRLIYYSQIVNDFQKGDIAEGYSVSREKKESFPLTVTSAQKNPTAFYLCASSIVGQANYEQYFGPGTRLTVT.

This chain connects TRBV5-4 to TRBJ2-7; 10 nucleotides agree with TRBD1. Germline CDR1 reads SGHNT; CDR2 reads YYREEE (reference sequence). The CDR3 runs to 14 residues. V dropped 4 bases and J dropped 6; count of bases not matched to a gene: 7. The CDR3 loop is CASSVGQGESEQYF. In DNA form, the CDR3 reads TGTGCCAGCAGCGTTGGACAGGGGGAGAGCGAGCAGTACTTC.

This clone was detected once. The chain joins TRBV3-1 (or the pseudogene TRBV3-2) to TRBJ2-4; 9 bases fit TRBD1. The germline CDR1 and CDR2 sequences are LGHDT and YNNKEL (reference sequence). V was clipped by 1 base and J by 15 bases; unmatched bases: 4. This CDR3 region has 12 residues. CDR3 coding DNA: TGTGCCAGCAGCCAAGGGGACAGGGACGCGTACTTC. Translation: CASSQGDRDAYF.

This sequence joins TRBV7-9 and TRBJ2-7; the D is unclear. Germline values: CDR1 SEHNR, CDR2 FQNEAQ (reference sequence). The CDR3 is 13 amino acids. Trimming pared 3 bases from V and 4 bases from J, leaving 10 bases between. CDR3 loop: CASSLSSKYEQYF. In nucleotides, the CDR3 is TGTGCCAGCAGCTTGAGCTCAAAGTACGAGCAGTACTTC. Supplemented by reference TRBV7-9 and TRBJ2-7, the full variable domain reads DTGVSQNPRHKITKRGQNVTFRCDPISEHNRLYWYRQTLGQGPEFLTYFQNEAQLEKSRLLSDRFSAERPKGSFSTLEIQRTEQGDSAMYLCASSLSSKYEQYFGPGTRLTVT.